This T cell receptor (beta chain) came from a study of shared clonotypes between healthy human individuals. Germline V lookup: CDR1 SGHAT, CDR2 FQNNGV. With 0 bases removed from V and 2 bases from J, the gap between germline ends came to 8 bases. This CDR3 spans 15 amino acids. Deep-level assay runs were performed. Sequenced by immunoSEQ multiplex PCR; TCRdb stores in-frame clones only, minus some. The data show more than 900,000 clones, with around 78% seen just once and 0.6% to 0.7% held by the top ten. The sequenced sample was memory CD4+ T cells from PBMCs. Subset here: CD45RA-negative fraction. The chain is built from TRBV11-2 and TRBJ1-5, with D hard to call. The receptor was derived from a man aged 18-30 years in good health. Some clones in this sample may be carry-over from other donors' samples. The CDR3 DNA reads TGTGCCAGCAGCTTAGATGGAGGTCGCAATCAGCCCCAGCATTTT. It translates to CASSLDGGRNQPQHF.